This T cell receptor (beta chain) was captured in a study of T cells in women clearing cervical HPV infection. Overall study: Cases were women with histologically confirmed HPV16-related CIN3 or worse, including a couple of invasive cancers.

Remarks on this clone: The sequence runs out 3 residues before the end of the CDR3; the remainder is reconstructed from the germline J gene.

Germline V gene lookup returns CDR1 MNHEY and CDR2 SMNVEV (reference sequence). The CDR3 totals 13 residues. V was trimmed by 3 bases and J by 0 bases, leaving 3 bases between them. Data came from immunoSEQ multiplex PCR; TCRdb stores just in-frame clones and leaves some out. The sample has roughly 20,000 clones. The gene calls are TRBV27 and TRBJ1-5; D unclear. The source of this sequence is a woman between 18 and 70 years old with a cervical HPV16 infection that either progressed to CIN3+ or cleared (not recorded which). The sample was blood buffy coat. The CDR3 bases that were read are TGTGCCAGCAGTTTCCATAGCAATCAGCCC. Protein: CASSFHSNQP. The full CDR3 is CASSFHSNQPQHF.